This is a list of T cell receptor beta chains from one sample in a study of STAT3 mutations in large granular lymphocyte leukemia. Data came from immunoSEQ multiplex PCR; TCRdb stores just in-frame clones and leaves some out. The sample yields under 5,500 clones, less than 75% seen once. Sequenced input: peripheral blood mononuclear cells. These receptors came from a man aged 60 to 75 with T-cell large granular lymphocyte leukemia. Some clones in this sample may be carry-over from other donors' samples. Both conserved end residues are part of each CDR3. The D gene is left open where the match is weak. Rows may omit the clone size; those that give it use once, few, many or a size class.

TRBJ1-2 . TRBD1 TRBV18 CASSQGASNYGYTF TGTGCCAGCTCACAGGGGGCCTCTAACTATGGCTACACCTTC
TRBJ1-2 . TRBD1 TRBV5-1 CASSLNRGVGGYTF TGCGCCAGCAGCTTGAACAGGGGTGTTGGTGGCTACACCTTC
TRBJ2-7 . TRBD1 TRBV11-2 CASGIQTGFYEQYF TGTGCCAGCGGAATTCAGACAGGGTTCTACGAGCAGTACTTC
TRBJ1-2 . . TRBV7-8 CASSLTRLYGYTF TGTGCCAGCAGCTTAACTCGGCTCTATGGCTACACCTTC
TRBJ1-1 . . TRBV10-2 CASSRPGMNTEAFF TGCGCCAGCAGTCGCCCCGGGATGAACACTGAAGCTTTCTTT
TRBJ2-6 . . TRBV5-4 CASSFLSPGANVLTF TGTGCCAGCAGCTTTTTGAGCCCTGGGGCCAACGTCCTGACTTTC
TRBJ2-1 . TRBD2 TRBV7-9 CASSLGGSGSGSRVEQFF TGTGCCAGCAGCTTAGGAGGGTCGGGTAGCGGGAGTCGAGTTGAGCAGTTCTTC
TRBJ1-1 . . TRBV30 CAWSLGLGSGTEAFF TGTGCCTGGAGCCTGGGGCTCGGATCGGGGACTGAAGCTTTCTTT
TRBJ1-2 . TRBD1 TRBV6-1 CASGGGTGDYGYTF TGTGCCAGCGGGGGCGGGACAGGGGACTATGGCTACACCTTC
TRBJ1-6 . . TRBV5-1 CASSTGTHNSPLHF TGCGCCAGCAGCACCGGGACACATAATTCACCCCTCCACTTT
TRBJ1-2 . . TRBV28 CASSYPRDGYTF TGTGCCAGCAGTTACCCCAGGGATGGCTACACCTTC
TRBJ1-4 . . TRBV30 CAWSEGTVTNEKLFF TGTGCCTGGAGTGAGGGGACGGTAACTAATGAAAAACTGTTTTTT
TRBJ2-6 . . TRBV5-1 CASSLLVANVLTF TGCGCCAGCAGCTTGTTGGTGGCCAACGTCCTGACTTTC
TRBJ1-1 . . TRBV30 CAWARGSLTEAFF TGTGCCTGGGCGAGGGGGTCATTGACTGAAGCTTTCTTT
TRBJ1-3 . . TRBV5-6 CASSLKGGNTIYF TGTGCCAGCAGCTTGAAGGGTGGAAACACCATATATTTT
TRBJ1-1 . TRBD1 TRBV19 CASNRGRNTEAFF TGTGCCAGTAACAGGGGCAGGAACACTGAAGCTTTCTTT
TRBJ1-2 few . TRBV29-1 CSVDAAPYGYTF TGCAGCGTTGATGCCGCCCCTTATGGCTACACCTTC
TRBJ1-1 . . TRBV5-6 CASSFMMDSKAFF TGTGCCAGCAGCTTTATGATGGACAGCAAAGCTTTCTTT
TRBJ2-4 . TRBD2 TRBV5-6 CASSPGEGTSGNIQYF TGTGCCAGCAGCCCCGGGGAGGGTACGAGTGGAAACATTCAGTACTTC
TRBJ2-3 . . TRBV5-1 CASSLSGTSTDTQYF TGCGCCAGCAGCTTGTCGGGGACTAGCACAGATACGCAGTATTTT
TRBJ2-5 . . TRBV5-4 CASSPPGLPHQETQYF TGTGCCAGCAGCCCGCCGGGACTCCCTCACCAAGAGACCCAGTACTTC
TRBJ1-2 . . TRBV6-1 CASSGSRLNYGYTF TGTGCCAGCAGTGGTAGTCGGCTGAACTATGGCTACACCTTC
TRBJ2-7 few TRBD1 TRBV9 CASSIGQGKQYF TGTGCCAGCAGCATTGGACAGGGGAAGCAGTACTTC
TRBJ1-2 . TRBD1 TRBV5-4 CASRPGTGNYGYTF TGTGCCAGCAGACCCGGGACAGGGAACTATGGCTACACCTTC
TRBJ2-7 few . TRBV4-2 CASSQDLFTYEQYF TGTGCCAGCAGCCAAGATCTGTTTACCTACGAGCAGTACTTC
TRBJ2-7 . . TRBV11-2 CASSLDENRPYEQYF TGTGCCAGCAGCTTAGATGAGAACAGGCCATACGAGCAGTACTTC
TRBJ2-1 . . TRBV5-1 CASSPSLMVTRNSEQFF TGCGCCAGCAGCCCCTCCTTGATGGTAACGCGTAACTCTGAGCAGTTCTTC
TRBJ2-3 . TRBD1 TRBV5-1 CASSLQDRVTDTQYF TGCGCCAGCAGCCTGCAGGACAGGGTCACAGATACGCAGTATTTT
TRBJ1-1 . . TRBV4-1 CASSHQNTEAFF TGCGCCAGCAGCCACCAGAACACTGAAGCTTTCTTT
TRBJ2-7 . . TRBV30 CAWSARGYEQYF TGTGCCTGGAGTGCTCGGGGATACGAGCAGTACTTC
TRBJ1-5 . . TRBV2 CASTATGLSNQPQHF TGTGCCAGCACCGCCACCGGGCTTAGCAATCAGCCCCAGCATTTT
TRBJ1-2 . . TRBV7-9 CASSFGPNYGYTF TGTGCCAGCAGCTTCGGCCCGAACTATGGCTACACCTTC
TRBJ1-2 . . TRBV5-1 CASSLDSSDYGYTF TGCGCCAGCAGCTTGGATTCCAGCGACTATGGCTACACCTTC
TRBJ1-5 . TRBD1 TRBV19 CASRPGGHSNQPQHF TGTGCCAGTAGGCCAGGGGGACATAGCAATCAGCCCCAGCATTTT
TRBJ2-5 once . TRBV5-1 CASSLGPREETQYF TGCGCCAGCAGCTTGGGTCCCAGGGAAGAGACCCAGTACTTC
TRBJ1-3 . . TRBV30 CAWSAGVGNTIYF TGTGCCTGGAGTGCAGGAGTTGGAAACACCATATATTTT
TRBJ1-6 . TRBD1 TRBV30 CAWAGTENSPLHF TGTGCCTGGGCCGGGACAGAGAATTCACCCCTCCACTTT
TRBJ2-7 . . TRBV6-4 CANKSHGGFLSYEQYF TGTGCCAACAAGTCACATGGGGGGTTTCTATCCTACGAGCAGTACTTC
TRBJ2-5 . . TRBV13 CASSLDETQYF TGTGCCAGCAGCTTAGATGAGACCCAGTACTTC
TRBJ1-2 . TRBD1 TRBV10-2 CASSEAGTGFGYTF TGCGCCAGCAGTGAGGCGGGGACAGGGTTTGGCTACACCTTC
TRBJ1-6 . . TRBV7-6 CASSLGQRNSPLHF TGTGCCAGCAGCTTAGGGCAGAGAAATTCACCCCTCCACTTT
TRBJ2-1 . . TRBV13 CASSAQTNEQFF TGTGCCAGCAGCGCGCAAACCAATGAGCAGTTCTTC
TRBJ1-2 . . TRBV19 CASTAGPSGGYTF TGTGCCAGTACCGCGGGGCCTAGCGGCGGCTACACCTTC
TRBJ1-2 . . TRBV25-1 CASSRRDGYGYTF TGTGCCAGCAGTCGCAGGGACGGCTATGGCTACACCTTC
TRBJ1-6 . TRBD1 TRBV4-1 CASSQEGQGRYSPLHF TGCGCCAGCAGCCAAGAAGGACAGGGGAGGTATTCACCCCTCCACTTT
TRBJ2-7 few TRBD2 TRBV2 CASNTGLAAYEQYF TGTGCCAGCAACACGGGACTAGCGGCCTACGAGCAGTACTTC
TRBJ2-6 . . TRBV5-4 CASSPPGTSGANVLTF TGTGCCAGCAGCCCCCCGGGTACGTCTGGGGCCAACGTCCTGACTTTC
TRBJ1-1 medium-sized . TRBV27 CASSAPSGGDTEAFF TGTGCCAGCAGTGCTCCCTCTGGGGGTGACACTGAAGCTTTCTTT
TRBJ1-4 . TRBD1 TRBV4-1 CASSQTGQANEKLFF TGCGCCAGCAGCCAAACTGGACAGGCGAATGAAAAACTGTTTTTT
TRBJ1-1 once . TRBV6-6 CASSLGGSEAFF TGTGCCAGCAGTTTGGGAGGTTCGGAAGCTTTCTTT
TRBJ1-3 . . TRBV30 CAWSVSVSGNTIYF TGTGCCTGGAGTGTATCGGTCAGTGGAAACACCATATATTTT
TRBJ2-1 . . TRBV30 CAWSVLLGVGNAFF TGTGCCTGGAGTGTACTATTAGGGGTAGGAAATGCGTTCTTC